This T cell receptor (beta chain) was identified during a study of blood T cell repertoires in COVID-19 (dated by TCRdb to between 2020 and 2021). For the wider study: Collaborator samples came from the United States, Italy and Spain and covered acute and convalescent phases of COVID-19. Where HLA class I and class II types were available, the types were taken from metadata supplied by the sample provider, not from assay-based typing. The repertoires were released in a freely available public database meant as a resource for research on the immune response to SARS-CoV-2. The samples were drawn from the first 160 participants of the ongoing ImmuneRACE study and from 950 to 1,500 subjects provided by 6 global collaborators. Subjects who had been exposed to COVID-19, were actively infected with it, or had recovered from it provided the deeply sampled blood TCRbeta repertoires that made up the dataset. The prospective study material was composed of cDNA or gDNA derived from T cells, B-cell-depleted T cells, or PBMCs. A de-identified subject ID, COVID-19 status, age in years and sex were almost always included in the sample metadata.

The collaborating institutions used their own protocols to collect whole blood in K2EDTA tubes. For TCRbeta analysis, collaborators shipped samples in one of three forms: frozen whole blood, isolated PBMCs, or DNA extracted from either of those sample types. This clone was counted only a few times. Which antigen it targets is not known. No quality values exist for individual bases; no much larger clone is one base distant. Broader findings and caveats from the paper: Clinical and demographic metadata were provided uncurated, with the amount varying by source and participant.

The CDR3 starts with the cysteine, ends with the phenylalanine, and has 15 residues. This entry keeps only the CDR3 DNA: 45 bases, framed from base 1. At the junction V is shortened by 6 bases and J by 4 bases; bases outside the gene matches: 11. The germline V gene (reference sequence) yields MNHEY for CDR1 and SMNVEV for CDR2. The immunoSEQ Assay, a bias-controlled multiplex PCR, was used to amplify TCRbeta CDR3 regions from genomic DNA. The study's processing was this. The number of nucleated cells in each sample was estimated from the amplification of reference gene primers within the assay. Sequence reads were collapsed and filtered to measure the absolute abundance of every unique TCRbeta CDR3 rearrangement. For each sample, productive Simpson clonality was calculated as the square root of Simpson's diversity index over productive rearrangements. TCRdb carries this immuneACCESS record with in-frame sequences only. Its versions omit some clonotypes, under half of them owing to an unresolved V gene in the studies checked, with the rest unexplained. The DNA gave D and trimming, while V, J and clone size come from that table. Present in this sample are 28,000 or so clones, 75% to 90% of which were seen just once. The ten largest make up roughly 7.2% of the sample.

The rearranged chain carries TRBV27 and TRBJ1-2; 7 nucleotides in the junction match TRBD1. The sequenced sample consisted of peripheral blood. The source of this sequence is a human donor in a cohort sampled during active COVID-19. The DNA reads TGTGCCAGCAGGCCCCGGGGACAGCCCTCCTATGGCTACACCTTC. It encodes CASRPRGQPSYGYTF.